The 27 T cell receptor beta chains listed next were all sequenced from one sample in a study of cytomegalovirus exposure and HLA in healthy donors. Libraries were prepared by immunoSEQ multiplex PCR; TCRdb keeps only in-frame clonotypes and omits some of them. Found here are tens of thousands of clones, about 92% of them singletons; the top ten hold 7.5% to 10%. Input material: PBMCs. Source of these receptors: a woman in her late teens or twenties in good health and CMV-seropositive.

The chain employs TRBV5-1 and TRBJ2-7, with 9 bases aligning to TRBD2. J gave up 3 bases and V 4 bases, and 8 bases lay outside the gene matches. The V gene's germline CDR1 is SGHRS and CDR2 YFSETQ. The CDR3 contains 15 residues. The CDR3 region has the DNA TGCGCCAGCAGCAGACTAGCGGACCAAAACTACGAGCAGTACTTC. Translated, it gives CASSRLADQNYEQYF.

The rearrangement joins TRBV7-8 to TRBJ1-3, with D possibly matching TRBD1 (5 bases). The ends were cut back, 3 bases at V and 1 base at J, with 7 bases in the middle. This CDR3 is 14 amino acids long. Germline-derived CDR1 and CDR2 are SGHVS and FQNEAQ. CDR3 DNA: TGTGCCAGCAGCTTGACAGAGTCTGGAAACACCATATATTTT. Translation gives CASSLTESGNTIYF. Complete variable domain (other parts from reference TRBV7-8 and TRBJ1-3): GAGVSQSPRYKVAKRGQDVALRCDPISGHVSLFWYQQALGQGPEFLTYFQNEAQLDKSGLPSDRFFAERPEGSVSTLKIQRTQQEDSAVYLCASSLTESGNTIYFGEGSWLTVV.

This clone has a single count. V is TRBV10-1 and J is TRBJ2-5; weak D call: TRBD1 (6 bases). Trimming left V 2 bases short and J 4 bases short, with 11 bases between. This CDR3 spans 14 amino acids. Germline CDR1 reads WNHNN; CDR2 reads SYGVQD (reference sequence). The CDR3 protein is CASSETGQGETQYF. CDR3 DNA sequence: TGCGCCAGCAGTGAGACAGGGCAGGGAGAGACCCAGTACTTC.

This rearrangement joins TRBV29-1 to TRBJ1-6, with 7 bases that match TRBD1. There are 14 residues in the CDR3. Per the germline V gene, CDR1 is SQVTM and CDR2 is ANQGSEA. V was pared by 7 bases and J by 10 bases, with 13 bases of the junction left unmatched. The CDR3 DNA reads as TGCAGCGGCTCGATAGGGGGCGCAGAATCACCCCTCCACTTT. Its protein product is CSGSIGGAESPLHF.

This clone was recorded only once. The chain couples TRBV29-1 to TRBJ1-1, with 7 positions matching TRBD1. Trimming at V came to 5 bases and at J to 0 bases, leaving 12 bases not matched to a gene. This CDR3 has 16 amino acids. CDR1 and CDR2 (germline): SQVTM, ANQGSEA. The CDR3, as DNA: TGCAGCGTTACCGGGACAGCGTTTGATCTGAACACTGAAGCTTTCTTT. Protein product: CSVTGTAFDLNTEAFF.

Here the CDR3 DNA reads TGTGCCAGCAGCGTAGCCGGGGGGAAAGACTACGAGCAGTACTTC. This gives the protein CASSVAGGKDYEQYF. The chain combines TRBV9 with TRBJ2-7, with 7 bases fitting TRBD2. V was pared by 0 bases and J by 3 bases, with 6 bases of the junction left unmatched. Looked up from germline, CDR1 is SGDLS and CDR2 is YYNGEE. The CDR3 is 15 amino acids.

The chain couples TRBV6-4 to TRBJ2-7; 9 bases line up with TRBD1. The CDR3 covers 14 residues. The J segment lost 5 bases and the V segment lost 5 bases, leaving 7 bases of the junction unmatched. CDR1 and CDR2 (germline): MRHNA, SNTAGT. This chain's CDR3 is CASSPGTGTDEQYF. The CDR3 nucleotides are TGTGCCAGCAGTCCCGGGACAGGGACCGACGAGCAGTACTTC.

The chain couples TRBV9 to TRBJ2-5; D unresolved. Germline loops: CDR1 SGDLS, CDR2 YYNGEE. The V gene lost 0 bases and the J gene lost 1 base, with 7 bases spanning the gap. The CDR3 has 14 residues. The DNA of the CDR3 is TGTGCCAGCAGCGTAGATACATCCCAAGAGACCCAGTACTTC. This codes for CASSVDTSQETQYF.

The CDR3 DNA follows: TGCGCCAGCAGGCCGGACAGGCCGCGGGGGTTCTTC. It yields the protein CASRPDRPRGFF. V gene TRBV10-1 combines with J gene TRBJ2-1; TRBD1 might be the D (7 bases). CDR3 length equals 12 residues. Germline CDR1 WNHNN, CDR2 SYGVQD (reference sequence). Trimming shortened V by 6 bases and J by 15 bases, and 18 bases separated the two germline ends.

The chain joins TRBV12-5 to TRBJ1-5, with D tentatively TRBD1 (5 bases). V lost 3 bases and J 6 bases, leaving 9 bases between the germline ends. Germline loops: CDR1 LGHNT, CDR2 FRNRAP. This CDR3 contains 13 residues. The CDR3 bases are TGTGCTAGTGGTTTTCAGGGTACTCAGCCCCAGCATTTT. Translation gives CASGFQGTQPQHF.

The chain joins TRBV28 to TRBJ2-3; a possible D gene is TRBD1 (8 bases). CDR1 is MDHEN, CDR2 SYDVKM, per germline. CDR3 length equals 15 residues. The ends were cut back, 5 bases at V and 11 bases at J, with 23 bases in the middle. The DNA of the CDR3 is TGTGCCAGCAGTCTTACCGGACAGGGAGGGATTCGGCAGTATTTT. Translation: CASSLTGQGGIRQYF.

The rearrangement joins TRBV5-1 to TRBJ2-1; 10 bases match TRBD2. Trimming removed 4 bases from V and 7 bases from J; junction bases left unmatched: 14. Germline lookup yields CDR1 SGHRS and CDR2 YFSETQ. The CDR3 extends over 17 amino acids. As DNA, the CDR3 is TGCGCCAGCAGCCCCCCACTGGGTAGCGGGGGGAGGAATGAGCAGTTCTTC. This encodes CASSPPLGSGGRNEQFF.

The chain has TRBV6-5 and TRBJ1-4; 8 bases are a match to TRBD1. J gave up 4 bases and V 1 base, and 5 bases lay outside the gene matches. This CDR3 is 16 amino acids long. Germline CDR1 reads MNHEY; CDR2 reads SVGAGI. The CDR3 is CASSYFDRGRNEKLFF. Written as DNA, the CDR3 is TGTGCCAGCAGTTACTTCGACAGGGGCCGTAATGAAAAACTGTTTTTT.

The chain's CDR3 is CAWSVKTPGQRDRDSPLHF. For the CDR3, the DNA is TGTGCCTGGAGTGTCAAAACCCCGGGACAGAGGGATCGGGATTCACCCCTCCACTTT. This chain links TRBV30 with TRBJ1-6; 7 positions match TRBD1. The CDR3 has 19 amino acids. Germline CDR1 GTSNPN, CDR2 SVGIG (reference sequence). Germline trimming cut 0 bases from V and 8 bases from J; bases unmatched to any gene: 19.

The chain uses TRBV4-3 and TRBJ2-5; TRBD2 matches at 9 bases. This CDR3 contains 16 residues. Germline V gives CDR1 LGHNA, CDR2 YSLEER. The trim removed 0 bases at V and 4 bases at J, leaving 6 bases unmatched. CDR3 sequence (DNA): TGCGCCAGCAGCCAAGATCTGCAGACTAGCGGAGAGACCCAGTACTTC. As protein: CASSQDLQTSGETQYF.

CDR3: CASSLGGSGPQETQYF. In nucleotides, the CDR3 is TGTGCCAGCAGTTTAGGAGGGTCGGGTCCACAAGAGACCCAGTACTTC. The chain links TRBV28 to TRBJ2-5; tentatively, D is TRBD2 (6 bases). This CDR3 comprises 16 residues. Trimming removed 2 bases at V and 2 bases at J, with 15 bases between. Germline loops: CDR1 MDHEN, CDR2 SYDVKM.

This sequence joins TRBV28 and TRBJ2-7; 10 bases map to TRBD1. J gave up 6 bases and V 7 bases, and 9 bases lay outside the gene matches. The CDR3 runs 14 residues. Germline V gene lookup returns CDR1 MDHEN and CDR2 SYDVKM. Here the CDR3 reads CASIRDRGFSEQYF. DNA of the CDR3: TGTGCCAGCATCCGGGACAGGGGTTTCTCCGAGCAGTACTTC. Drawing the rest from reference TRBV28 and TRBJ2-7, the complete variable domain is DVKVTQSSRYLVKRTGEKVFLECVQDMDHENMFWYRQDPGLGLRLIYFSYDVKMKEKGDIPEGYSVSREKKERFSLILESASTNQTSMYLCASIRDRGFSEQYFGPGTRLTVT.

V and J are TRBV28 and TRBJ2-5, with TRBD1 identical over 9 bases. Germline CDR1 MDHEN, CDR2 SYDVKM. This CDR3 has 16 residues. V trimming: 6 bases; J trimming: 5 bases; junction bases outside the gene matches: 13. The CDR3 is CASSTPGYTGGETQYF. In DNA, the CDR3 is TGTGCCAGCAGCACGCCAGGTTACACAGGGGGCGAGACCCAGTACTTC.

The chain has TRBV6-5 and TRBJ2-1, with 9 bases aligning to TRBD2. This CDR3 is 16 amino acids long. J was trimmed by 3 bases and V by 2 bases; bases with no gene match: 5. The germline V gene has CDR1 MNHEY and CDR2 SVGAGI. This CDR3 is CASSYHARGGYNEQFF. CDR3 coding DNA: TGTGCCAGCAGTTACCACGCGCGGGGGGGCTACAATGAGCAGTTCTTC.

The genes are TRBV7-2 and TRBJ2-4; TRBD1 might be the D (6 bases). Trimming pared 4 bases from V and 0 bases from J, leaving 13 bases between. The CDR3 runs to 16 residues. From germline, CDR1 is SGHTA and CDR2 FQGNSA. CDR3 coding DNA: TGTGCCAGCAGCTCCCACAGGGATTCAGCCAAAAACATTCAGTACTTC. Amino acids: CASSSHRDSAKNIQYF.

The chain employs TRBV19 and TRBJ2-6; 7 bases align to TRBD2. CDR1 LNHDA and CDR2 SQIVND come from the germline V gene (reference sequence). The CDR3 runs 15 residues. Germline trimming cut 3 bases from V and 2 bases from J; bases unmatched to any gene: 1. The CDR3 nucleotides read TGTGCCAGTAGTATCCGGGGGGCTGGGGCCAACGTCCTGACTTTC. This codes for CASSIRGAGANVLTF.

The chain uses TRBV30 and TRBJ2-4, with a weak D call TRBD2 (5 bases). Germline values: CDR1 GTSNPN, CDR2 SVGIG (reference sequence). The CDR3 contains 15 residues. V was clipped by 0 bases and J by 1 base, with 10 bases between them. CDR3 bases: TGTGCCTGGAGTGTAAAGGGAGAGGCCAAAAACATTCAGTACTTC. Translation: CAWSVKGEAKNIQYF.

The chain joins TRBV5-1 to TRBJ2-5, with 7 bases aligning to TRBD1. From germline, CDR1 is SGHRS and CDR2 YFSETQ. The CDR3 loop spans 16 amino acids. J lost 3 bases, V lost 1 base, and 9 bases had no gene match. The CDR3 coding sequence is TGCGCCAGCAGCTTGCCTCGGACAGGCCTGGAAGAGACCCAGTACTTC. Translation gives CASSLPRTGLEETQYF.

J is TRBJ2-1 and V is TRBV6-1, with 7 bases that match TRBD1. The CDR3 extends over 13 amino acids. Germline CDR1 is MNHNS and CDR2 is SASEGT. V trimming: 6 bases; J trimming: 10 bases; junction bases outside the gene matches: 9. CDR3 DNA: TGTGCCAGCAGCGAAAATAACAGGGGCGAGCAGTTCTTC. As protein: CASSENNRGEQFF.

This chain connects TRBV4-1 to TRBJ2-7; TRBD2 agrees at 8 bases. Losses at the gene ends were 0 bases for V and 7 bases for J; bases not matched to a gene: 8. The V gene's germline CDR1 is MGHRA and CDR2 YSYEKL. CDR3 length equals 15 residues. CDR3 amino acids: CASSQEAGGLGEQYF. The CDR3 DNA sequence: TGCGCCAGCAGCCAAGAGGCGGGGGGCCTGGGGGAGCAGTACTTC.

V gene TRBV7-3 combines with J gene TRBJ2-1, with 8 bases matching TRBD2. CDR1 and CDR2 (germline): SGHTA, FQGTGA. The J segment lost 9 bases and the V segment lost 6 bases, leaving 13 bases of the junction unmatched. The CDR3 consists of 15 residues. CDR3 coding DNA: TGTGCCAGCAGACAAGGCACGGGGGGGCCCGGTGAGCAGTTCTTC. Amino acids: CASRQGTGGPGEQFF.

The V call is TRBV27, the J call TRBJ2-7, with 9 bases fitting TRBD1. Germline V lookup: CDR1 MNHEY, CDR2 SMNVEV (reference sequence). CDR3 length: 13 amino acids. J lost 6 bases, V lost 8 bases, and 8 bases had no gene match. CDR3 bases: TGTGCCAGCGGACCCGGACAGGGGAGCGAGCAGTACTTC. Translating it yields CASGPGQGSEQYF.